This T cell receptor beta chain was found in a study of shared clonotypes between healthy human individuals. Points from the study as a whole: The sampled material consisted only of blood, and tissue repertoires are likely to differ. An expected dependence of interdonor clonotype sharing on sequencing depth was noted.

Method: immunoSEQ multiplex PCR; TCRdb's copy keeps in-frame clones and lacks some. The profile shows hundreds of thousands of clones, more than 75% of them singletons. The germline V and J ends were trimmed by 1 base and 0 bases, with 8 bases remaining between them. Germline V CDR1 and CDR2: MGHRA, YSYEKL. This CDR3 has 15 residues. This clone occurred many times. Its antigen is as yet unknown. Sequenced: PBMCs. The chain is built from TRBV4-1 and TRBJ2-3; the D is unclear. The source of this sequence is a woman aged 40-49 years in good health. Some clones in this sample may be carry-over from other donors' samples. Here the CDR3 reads CASSQGDGSTDTQYF. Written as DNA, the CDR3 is TGCGCCAGCAGCCAAGGCGACGGTAGCACAGATACGCAGTATTTT.